This is a list of T cell receptor beta chains from one sample in a study of radiation and T cells in renal cell carcinoma. Sequencing was performed with immunoSEQ multiplex PCR; in TCRdb, only in-frame clones are kept and a portion is missing. The data show some 20,000 clones, more than 50% seen once. Sequencing was performed on tumor tissue, taken from a patient whose treatment was nephrectomy without radiotherapy. These receptors were collected from a human donor with renal cell carcinoma. CDR3s include the opening cysteine and the closing phenylalanine or tryptophan. D genes are given only for firm matches. The size entry is marked missing in some rows and otherwise reads once, few, many or a size class.

j_gene: TRBJ2-5; abundance: -; v_gene: TRBV29-1; d_gene: TRBD1; CDR3nt: TGCAGCGCTCACTCCGGGACAGGAACCCAAGAGACCCAGTACTTC; CDR3aa: CSAHSGTGTQETQYF
j_gene: TRBJ2-1; abundance: -; v_gene: TRBV7-2; d_gene: TRBD2; CDR3nt: TGTGCCAGCAGTCTAGCGGACTCCTACAATGAGCAGTTCTTC; CDR3aa: CASSLADSYNEQFF
j_gene: TRBJ2-2; abundance: -; v_gene: TRBV13; d_gene: TRBD1; CDR3nt: TGTGCCAGCAGCTTAGGGCCCACAGGGGGTTTTGCGAACACCGGGGAGCTGTTTTTT; CDR3aa: CASSLGPTGGFANTGELFF
j_gene: TRBJ1-5; abundance: -; v_gene: TRBV27; d_gene: -; CDR3nt: TGTGCCAGCAGTTTATTTGGGGGGTTTCCAAATCAGCCCCAGCATTTT; CDR3aa: CASSLFGGFPNQPQHF
j_gene: TRBJ1-1; abundance: -; v_gene: TRBV10-3; d_gene: -; CDR3nt: TGTGCCATCAGTGAGGGATGGGGGACTGAAGCTTTCTTT; CDR3aa: CAISEGWGTEAFF
j_gene: TRBJ1-2; abundance: -; v_gene: TRBV7-2; d_gene: -; CDR3nt: TGTGCCAGCAGCTTAGTGGCTTTGGATGGCTACACCTTC; CDR3aa: CASSLVALDGYTF
j_gene: TRBJ1-4; abundance: -; v_gene: TRBV9; d_gene: TRBD1; CDR3nt: TGTGCCAGCAGCGTAAGCGGGATCCCCCTTGGCAGGGGGCGTGAGGAAAAACTGTTTTTT; CDR3aa: CASSVSGIPLGRGREEKLFF
j_gene: TRBJ2-2; abundance: -; v_gene: TRBV20-1; d_gene: -; CDR3nt: TGCAGTGCTAGTCGGGTCGGGGAGCTGTTTTTT; CDR3aa: CSASRVGELFF
j_gene: TRBJ1-5; abundance: -; v_gene: TRBV29-1; d_gene: -; CDR3nt: TGCAGCGTTGAGGGAGGGGCTGGTCAGCCCCAGCATTTT; CDR3aa: CSVEGGAGQPQHF
j_gene: TRBJ1-3; abundance: medium-sized; v_gene: TRBV19; d_gene: -; CDR3nt: TGTGCCAGTAGTATTACTTTATCTGGAAACACCATATATTTT; CDR3aa: CASSITLSGNTIYF
j_gene: TRBJ2-5; abundance: -; v_gene: TRBV5-4; d_gene: TRBD1; CDR3nt: TGTGCCAGCAGCTCGGGACAGGGGGTAGGCCAAGAGGCCCAGTACTTC; CDR3aa: CASSSGQGVGQEAQYF
j_gene: TRBJ1-1; abundance: few; v_gene: TRBV5-1; d_gene: -; CDR3nt: TGCGCCAGCAGCGAGGACCTAGCCACTGAAGCTTTCTTT; CDR3aa: CASSEDLATEAFF
j_gene: TRBJ2-2; abundance: -; v_gene: TRBV6-5; d_gene: TRBD1; CDR3nt: TGTGCCAGCAGCCGGACAGGGAACACCGGGGAGCTGTTTTTT; CDR3aa: CASSRTGNTGELFF
j_gene: TRBJ2-3; abundance: few; v_gene: TRBV19; d_gene: TRBD2; CDR3nt: TGTGCCAGTAGCCCTCATTCGCGGGGGGTCCTAACTAGCACAGATACGCAGTATTTT; CDR3aa: CASSPHSRGVLTSTDTQYF
j_gene: TRBJ2-5; abundance: -; v_gene: TRBV6-6; d_gene: TRBD2; CDR3nt: TGTGCCAGCAGTTACTCGACTAGCTCGGAGACCCAGTACTTC; CDR3aa: CASSYSTSSETQYF
j_gene: TRBJ1-1; abundance: -; v_gene: TRBV6-6; d_gene: -; CDR3nt: TGTGCCAGCAGTACGGGGGGGTTGAACACTGAAGCTTTCTTT; CDR3aa: CASSTGGLNTEAFF
j_gene: TRBJ2-5; abundance: few; v_gene: TRBV11-2; d_gene: -; CDR3nt: TGTGCCAGCAGCTTAGTGGTGTTGAGGGAGACCCAGTACTTC; CDR3aa: CASSLVVLRETQYF
j_gene: TRBJ1-1; abundance: -; v_gene: TRBV5-6; d_gene: -; CDR3nt: TGTGCCAGCAGCTTGGACGGGAAAGGGGGTAGTGCCACTGAAGCTTTCTTT; CDR3aa: CASSLDGKGGSATEAFF
j_gene: TRBJ1-1; abundance: -; v_gene: TRBV7-9; d_gene: TRBD1; CDR3nt: TGTGCCAGCAGCAACCGGGACAGGGATTCTGAAGCTTTCTTT; CDR3aa: CASSNRDRDSEAFF
j_gene: TRBJ1-1; abundance: few; v_gene: TRBV19; d_gene: -; CDR3nt: TGTGCCAGTAGTGCGACAGGCTCAGTTAACACTGAAGCTTTCTTT; CDR3aa: CASSATGSVNTEAFF
j_gene: TRBJ2-7; abundance: -; v_gene: TRBV7-2; d_gene: TRBD1; CDR3nt: TGTGCCAGCAGCCCTCGGACAGGGAGCTCCTACGAGCAGTACTTC; CDR3aa: CASSPRTGSSYEQYF
j_gene: TRBJ1-4; abundance: -; v_gene: TRBV7-9; d_gene: -; CDR3nt: TGTGCCAGCAGCTTAGACATCCGGTGGGAAAAACTGTTTTTT; CDR3aa: CASSLDIRWEKLFF
j_gene: TRBJ2-7; abundance: -; v_gene: TRBV12-5; d_gene: -; CDR3nt: TGTGCTAGTGGGGCCGCAGGGGATCTCGAGCAGTACTTC; CDR3aa: CASGAAGDLEQYF
j_gene: TRBJ2-1; abundance: few; v_gene: TRBV7-7; d_gene: -; CDR3nt: TGTGCCAGCAGCTTAGGCCCCATCTCCTACAATGAGCAGTTCTTC; CDR3aa: CASSLGPISYNEQFF
j_gene: TRBJ1-2; abundance: -; v_gene: TRBV6-6; d_gene: TRBD1; CDR3nt: TGTGCCAGCAGTAACAGGGGGGACTATGGCTACACCTTC; CDR3aa: CASSNRGDYGYTF
j_gene: TRBJ1-6; abundance: few; v_gene: TRBV7-2; d_gene: -; CDR3nt: TGTGCCAGCAGCCACCTTGTGGACAGCGGTTTGTCACCCCTCCACTTT; CDR3aa: CASSHLVDSGLSPLHF
j_gene: TRBJ2-3; abundance: once; v_gene: TRBV25-1; d_gene: -; CDR3nt: TGTGCCAGCAGTGAATTCCGAGGGAACACAGATACGCAGTATTTT; CDR3aa: CASSEFRGNTDTQYF
j_gene: TRBJ2-5; abundance: -; v_gene: TRBV9; d_gene: -; CDR3nt: TGTGCCTCCGCCCCTGGCGGGGTCCTGGAGACCCAGTACTTC; CDR3aa: CASAPGGVLETQYF
j_gene: TRBJ2-7; abundance: -; v_gene: TRBV4-3; d_gene: TRBD1; CDR3nt: TGCGCCAGCAGCCACAGGACAGGACCAATTTACGAGCAGTACTTC; CDR3aa: CASSHRTGPIYEQYF
j_gene: TRBJ2-3; abundance: few; v_gene: TRBV5-1; d_gene: -; CDR3nt: TGCGCCAGCTCGTCCGCAGATACGCAGTATTTT; CDR3aa: CASSSADTQYF
j_gene: TRBJ2-1; abundance: medium-sized; v_gene: TRBV7-6; d_gene: TRBD2; CDR3nt: TGTGCCAGCAGCTTAGAGCGGGGGGGCAATGAGCAGTTCTTC; CDR3aa: CASSLERGGNEQFF
j_gene: TRBJ1-2; abundance: -; v_gene: TRBV7-2; d_gene: -; CDR3nt: TGTGCCAGCAGCTCGGACGGCTACTATGGCTACACCTTC; CDR3aa: CASSSDGYYGYTF
j_gene: TRBJ1-6; abundance: -; v_gene: TRBV19; d_gene: TRBD1; CDR3nt: TGTGCCAGTAGTACCGGGACAGTTAATTCACCCCTCCACTTT; CDR3aa: CASSTGTVNSPLHF
j_gene: TRBJ2-5; abundance: once; v_gene: TRBV6-5; d_gene: -; CDR3nt: TGTGCCAGCGCATCAGCGGTAGAGACCCAGTACTTC; CDR3aa: CASASAVETQYF
j_gene: TRBJ1-1; abundance: -; v_gene: TRBV19; d_gene: -; CDR3nt: TGTGCCAGTAGTATTAAGACTGAAGCTTTCTTT; CDR3aa: CASSIKTEAFF
j_gene: TRBJ1-2; abundance: -; v_gene: TRBV30; d_gene: -; CDR3nt: TGTGCCTGGAGTAGTCCCCTGGGGAGATATGGCTACACCTTC; CDR3aa: CAWSSPLGRYGYTF
j_gene: TRBJ1-1; abundance: -; v_gene: TRBV18; d_gene: TRBD1; CDR3nt: TGTGCCAGCTCACCCAGGACAGGGGAGGCTGAAGCTTTCTTT; CDR3aa: CASSPRTGEAEAFF
j_gene: TRBJ2-2; abundance: -; v_gene: TRBV9; d_gene: TRBD2; CDR3nt: TGTGCCAGCAGCGTAGAGCGGGGGGTTCCCGGGGAGCTGTTTTTT; CDR3aa: CASSVERGVPGELFF
j_gene: TRBJ2-1; abundance: -; v_gene: TRBV5-4; d_gene: TRBD2; CDR3nt: TGTGCCAGCAGCTTGGGGAATAGCGGGGGGTTGAATGAGCAGTTCTTC; CDR3aa: CASSLGNSGGLNEQFF
j_gene: TRBJ2-3; abundance: -; v_gene: TRBV7-3; d_gene: -; CDR3nt: TGTGCCAGCAACCCCCTGAGGAATTCAGATACGCAGTATTTT; CDR3aa: CASNPLRNSDTQYF
j_gene: TRBJ2-3; abundance: -; v_gene: TRBV5-4; d_gene: -; CDR3nt: TGTGCCAGCAGCTTGGAACCGGGGCGTAGCACAGATACGCAGTATTTT; CDR3aa: CASSLEPGRSTDTQYF
j_gene: TRBJ1-1; abundance: -; v_gene: TRBV2; d_gene: -; CDR3nt: TGTGCCAGCAGGACGAGAGAGGACGGGGGGGCTTGGACTGAAGCTTTCTTT; CDR3aa: CASRTREDGGAWTEAFF
j_gene: TRBJ2-7; abundance: few; v_gene: TRBV7-2; d_gene: -; CDR3nt: TGTGCCAGCAGCCTAGACGGACCCTACGAGCAGTACTTC; CDR3aa: CASSLDGPYEQYF
j_gene: TRBJ2-7; abundance: -; v_gene: TRBV30; d_gene: -; CDR3nt: TGTGCCTACAACAGGAACCCCTCCTCCTACGAGCAGTACTTC; CDR3aa: CAYNRNPSSYEQYF
j_gene: TRBJ2-2; abundance: -; v_gene: TRBV2; d_gene: -; CDR3nt: TGTGCCAGGCTCCGGGGCACCGGGGAGCTGTTTTTT; CDR3aa: CARLRGTGELFF
j_gene: TRBJ2-7; abundance: -; v_gene: TRBV6-6; d_gene: TRBD1; CDR3nt: TGTGCCTGCGGGACAGGAGCTCGCGAGCAGTACTTC; CDR3aa: CACGTGAREQYF
j_gene: TRBJ1-1; abundance: -; v_gene: TRBV6-1; d_gene: -; CDR3nt: TGTGCCAGCCGGGACGGGAACACTGAAGCTTTCTTT; CDR3aa: CASRDGNTEAFF
j_gene: TRBJ1-1; abundance: -; v_gene: TRBV5-6; d_gene: TRBD1; CDR3nt: TGTGCCAGCAGCCCGGGACAGGGGACCCCGAACACTGAAGCTTTCTTT; CDR3aa: CASSPGQGTPNTEAFF
j_gene: TRBJ2-7; abundance: -; v_gene: TRBV7-6; d_gene: TRBD2; CDR3nt: TGTGCCAGCAGCTTAGGGCCTAGCGGGGGAACCTACGAGCAGTACTTC; CDR3aa: CASSLGPSGGTYEQYF
j_gene: TRBJ2-3; abundance: once; v_gene: TRBV10-3; d_gene: -; CDR3nt: TGTGCCATCAGCCTAAACACAGATACGCAGTATTTT; CDR3aa: CAISLNTDTQYF